This TCR beta chain emerged from a study of blood T cell repertoires in COVID-19. The study recruited people aged about 18 to 89 years across about two dozen US areas. Cohort allocation depended upon clinical history that participants reported. Sequencing used immunoSEQ multiplex PCR; TCRdb keeps in-frame clones, though not all of them. The sample holds 100,000 to 150,000 clones, about 86% seen once. The germline V gene has CDR1 SGHRS and CDR2 YFSETQ. The CDR3 extends over 16 amino acids. Source material: PBMCs or T cells enriched from blood (not recorded which). The origin of this receptor is a woman between 45 and 60 years old who had recovered from COVID-19. V usage is TRBV5-1 and J usage is TRBJ1-5; D is unresolved. The CDR3 bases are TGCAACAGAAGAACCCCACTGGGCCTGGATGATCAGCCCCAGCATTTT. Protein sequence: CNRRTPLGLDDQPQHF.